The T cell receptor (beta chain) under discussion was sequenced for a study of T-cell reconstitution after alpha-beta-depleted transplantation in children. The germline V gene has CDR1 DFQATT and CDR2 SNEGSKA (reference sequence). This CDR3 has 12 residues. V lost 6 bases and J lost 6, with 14 bases in between. Ten or more counts support this clonotype. Library preparation (for TCRbeta) was performed with unique molecular identifiers. A single record per CDR3 protein comes from TCRdb applying MiXCR to the PCR reads. The profile shows around 600,000 distinct CDR3 sequences, about 10% of them singletons.

The chain uses TRBV20-1 and TRBJ1-1, with D possibly matching TRBD1 (5 bases). The clonotype was recovered from a human donor who donated a stem cell graft to a child with acute myeloid leukemia. Specimen: PBMCs from the stem cell graft donor, collected from the stem cell graft. The CDR3 coding sequence is TGCAGTGCACACAGGCCGGAGGCTGAAGCTTTCTTT. It specifies CSAHRPEAEAFF.